Presented here are 8 T cell receptor beta chains from one specimen sequenced in a study of shared clonotypes between healthy human individuals. Method: immunoSEQ multiplex PCR; TCRdb's copy keeps in-frame clones and lacks some. The sample has about 2.4 million clones; roughly 93% are singletons. Sequencing was performed on naive CD4+ T cells from PBMCs. As for subset: CD45RA+ positively selected. These receptors came from a man younger than 35 in good health. Some clones in this sample may be carry-over from other donors' samples.

The chain carries TRBV7-2 and TRBJ2-3; D remains unclear. The CDR3 loop spans 15 amino acids. CDR1 is SGHTA, CDR2 FQGNSA, per germline. The germline V and J ends were trimmed by 5 bases and 2 bases, with 14 bases remaining between them. The chain's CDR3 is CASSLRYRYTDTQYF. The CDR3 nucleotides are TGTGCCAGCAGCCTCCGTTATAGGTACACAGATACGCAGTATTTT.

In the case of this clone: The sample carries other DNA sequences with the same CDR3. V and J are TRBV19 and TRBJ1-1; a possible D gene is TRBD1 (6 bases). Germline lookup yields CDR1 LNHDA and CDR2 SQIVND (reference sequence). Between the trimmed V and J ends, which lost 2 bases and 0 bases, there was a span of 7 bases. The CDR3 covers 14 residues. CDR3 nucleotide sequence: TGTGCCAGTAGTATATCAGGGGTGAACACTGAAGCTTTCTTT. It yields the protein CASSISGVNTEAFF.

This clone was seen a handful of times. The identical CDR3 is also encoded by other nucleotide sequences in the sample. This chain connects TRBV7-2 to TRBJ1-5, with TRBD1 matching over 7 bases. Germline V gene data show CDR1 as SGHTA and CDR2 as FQGNSA. There are 15 residues in the CDR3. V shed 1 base and J 4 bases; nucleotides not matched to a gene: 4. The CDR3 sequence: CASSLVGTVNQPQHF. CDR3 DNA: TGTGCCAGCAGCTTAGTGGGGACAGTAAATCAGCCCCAGCATTTT.

This chain connects TRBV9 to TRBJ2-1; no clear D gene. CDR3 length equals 14 residues. The V and J ends lost 3 bases and 9 bases respectively, with 16 bases between them. The germline gives CDR1 SGDLS, CDR2 YYNGEE. In DNA, the CDR3 is TGTGCCAGCAGCGCCCAGTTACGTTTGGGTGAGCAGTTCTTC. This sequence encodes CASSAQLRLGEQFF.

This chain uses TRBV6-5 with TRBJ2-7; 11 bases fit TRBD1. This CDR3 is 15 amino acids long. V shed 2 bases, J shed 4 bases, and the junction held 4 bases outside the gene matches. Germline-derived CDR1 and CDR2 are MNHEY and SVGAGI. CDR3 sequence (DNA): TGTGCCAGCAGTTACCGGGGGACAGGGGGGTACGAGCAGTACTTC. Translation gives CASSYRGTGGYEQYF.

This clone was seen once. The J gene is TRBJ2-3, the V gene TRBV14; 12 nucleotides align to TRBD2. The CDR3 length is 18 residues. Germline V gene sequence: CDR1 SGHDN, CDR2 FVKESK. The J segment lost 3 bases and the V segment lost 1 base, leaving 8 bases of the junction unmatched. The CDR3 here is CASSQVPGLAGRTDTQYF. For the CDR3, the DNA is TGTGCCAGCAGCCAAGTCCCCGGACTAGCGGGAAGAACAGATACGCAGTATTTT. Full variable domain (outside the CDR3, taken from reference TRBV14 and TRBJ2-3): EAGVTQFPSHSVIEKGQTVTLRCDPISGHDNLYWYRRVMGKEIKFLLHFVKESKQDESGMPNNRFLAERTGGTYSTLKVQPAELEDSGVYFCASSQVPGLAGRTDTQYFGPGTRLTVL.

This clone was seen only once. The J gene is TRBJ1-1, the V gene TRBV18; TRBD1 agrees at 8 bases. CDR3 length: 16 amino acids. Germline V gene data show CDR1 as KGHSH and CDR2 as LQKENI. V dropped 6 bases and J dropped 0; count of bases not matched to a gene: 9. The CDR3 spells CASSLDRGKLNTEAFF. The DNA of the CDR3 is TGTGCCAGCTCCCTCGACAGGGGCAAACTGAACACTGAAGCTTTCTTT.

The chain carries TRBV29-1 and TRBJ1-1; perhaps TRBD1 as D (5 bases). The germline CDR1 and CDR2 sequences are SQVTM and ANQGSEA. CDR3 length equals 14 residues. Deletions cut 6 bases from V and 5 bases from J, with 19 bases between. The CDR3 nucleotides read TGCAGCGTCGTCCTCCAGTACCGGGGGACTGAAGCTTTCTTT. It is translated as CSVVLQYRGTEAFF.